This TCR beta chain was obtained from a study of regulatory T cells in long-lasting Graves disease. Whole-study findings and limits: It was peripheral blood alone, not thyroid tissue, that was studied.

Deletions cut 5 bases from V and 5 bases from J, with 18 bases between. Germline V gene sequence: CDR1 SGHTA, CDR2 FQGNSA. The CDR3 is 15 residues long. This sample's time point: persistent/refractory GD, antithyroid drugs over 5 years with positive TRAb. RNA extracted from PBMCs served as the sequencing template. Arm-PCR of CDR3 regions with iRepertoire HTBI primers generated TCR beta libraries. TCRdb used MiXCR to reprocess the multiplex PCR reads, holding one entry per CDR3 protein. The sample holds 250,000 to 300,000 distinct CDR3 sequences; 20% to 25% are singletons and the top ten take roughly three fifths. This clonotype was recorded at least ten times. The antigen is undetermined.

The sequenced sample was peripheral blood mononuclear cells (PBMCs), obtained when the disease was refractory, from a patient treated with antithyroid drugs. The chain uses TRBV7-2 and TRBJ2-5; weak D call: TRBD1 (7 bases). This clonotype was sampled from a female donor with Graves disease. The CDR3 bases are TGTGCCAGCAGCCGGAGAACAGGGGCGGGGGAGACCCAGTACTTC. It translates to CASSRRTGAGETQYF.